This T cell receptor beta chain was profiled in a study of blood T cell repertoires in COVID-19. Study at large: There were acute and convalescent COVID-19 samples, and they came from the United States, Italy and Spain. In each case, the material was cDNA or gDNA derived from T cells, B-cell-depleted T cells, or PBMCs.

In the source study's methods: Amplified reference gene primers provided the basis for estimating nucleated cell counts. Clones were sequenced by immunoSEQ multiplex PCR, and TCRdb holds only the in-frame ones, with some missing. The D gene and trimming were derived from the DNA, and the V and J assignments and clone size from that table. The sample has over 150,000 clones, 82% seen once. Germline V lookup: CDR1 MNHEY, CDR2 SVGEGT. Unmatched junction bases numbered 12, after V lost 4 bases and J lost 3 bases. This CDR3 comprises 19 residues. The receptor was isolated from a woman aged 80 or over with active or convalescent COVID-19. Sequenced: peripheral blood. This chain links TRBV6-2 or TRBV6-3 with TRBJ2-6; the match to TRBD1 covers 10 bases. The CDR3 DNA sequence: TGTGCCAGCAGTTTCCGGGACAGGGGACCAGGTTATGGGGCCAACGTCCTGACTTTC. Encoded protein: CASSFRDRGPGYGANVLTF.